The 26 T cell receptor beta chains in this list originate from one sample, sequenced in a study of T cell repertoires in cytomegalovirus infection. One entry per CDR3 protein results from TCRdb running MiXCR on the reads. The sample records a few hundred thousand distinct CDR3 sequences, roughly a third being singletons. The antigens of these receptors remain unknown. Material: cultured PBMCs, obtained from culture after CMV antigen stimulation. These receptors were taken from a human donor in good health (CMV status not recorded). Some clones in this sample may be carry-over from other donors' samples.

This chain connects TRBV7-9 to TRBJ1-6; no reliable D call. Trimming shortened V by 1 base and J by 10 bases, and 17 bases separated the two germline ends. The germline V gene encodes CDR1 SEHNR and CDR2 FQNEAQ (reference sequence). This CDR3 is 16 amino acids long. The CDR3 DNA reads TGTGCCAGCAGCTTAGTCTCGAGTTTTCGGGGATCACCCCTCCACTTT. It is translated as CASSLVSSFRGSPLHF.

The CDR3 DNA reads TGTGCCAGCAGGGGAACCGGGACAGACTATGGCTACACCTTC. Protein product: CASRGTGTDYGYTF. The gene calls are TRBV2 and TRBJ1-2, with 7 nucleotides matching TRBD1. This CDR3 spans 14 amino acids. J gave up 3 bases and V 6 bases, and 7 bases lay outside the gene matches. Germline-derived CDR1 and CDR2 are SNHLY and FYNNEI.

CDR3 sequence: CASSPLPGQGPYNEQFF. CDR3 nucleotides: TGTGCCAGCAGTCCGTTACCGGGACAGGGTCCCTACAATGAGCAGTTCTTC. The V gene is TRBV6-2 or TRBV6-3, the J gene TRBJ2-1, with 9 bases aligning to TRBD1. The germline CDR1 and CDR2 sequences are MNHEY and SVGEGT. The junction had 10 bases not matched to a gene; V was cut back by 5 bases and J by 2 bases. This CDR3 region has 17 residues.

This clonotype turned up a few times. J is TRBJ2-7 and V is TRBV4-1, with D perhaps matching TRBD1 or TRBD2 (7 bases each). Germline values: CDR1 MGHRA, CDR2 YSYEKL. The CDR3 extends over 16 amino acids. V was cut by 2 bases and J by 3 bases, with 17 bases left in between. The CDR3 DNA reads TGCGCCAGCAGCCAATCAGGGGGGGGAGGGGACTACGAGCAGTACTTC. It yields the protein CASSQSGGGGDYEQYF.

This clonotype was picked up one time. The chain recombines TRBV19 with TRBJ1-2, with 12 bases fitting TRBD1. Germline V gene sequence: CDR1 LNHDA, CDR2 SQIVND (reference sequence). The CDR3 totals 18 residues. V lost 0 bases, J lost 8 bases, and 13 bases stayed unmatched. CDR3 DNA: TGTGCCAGTAGTATAGATCTGGCGGGACAGGGGGCATCGGGCGGCTACACCTTC. This encodes CASSIDLAGQGASGGYTF.

Ten or more counts support this clonotype. The CDR3 region is CASSQVEIRRETQYF. The DNA of the CDR3 is TGTGCCAGCAGCCAGGTCGAGATTAGGAGGGAGACCCAGTACTTC. This chain connects TRBV11-2 to TRBJ2-5; possibly TRBD2 for D (5 bases). Trimming removed 5 bases at V and 5 bases at J, with 18 bases between. The CDR3 loop spans 15 amino acids. Germline values: CDR1 SGHAT, CDR2 FQNNGV. The entire variable domain, with the rest obtained from reference TRBV11-2 and TRBJ2-5, is as follows: EAGVAQSPRYKIIEKRQSVAFWCNPISGHATLYWYQQILGQGPKLLIQFQNNGVVDDSQLPKDRFSAERLKGVDSTLKIQPAKLEDSAVYLCASSQVEIRRETQYFGPGTRLLVL.

This clonotype was seen more than once but under ten times. This sequence joins TRBV15 and TRBJ1-4; 10 nucleotides line up with TRBD1. The J segment lost 6 bases and the V segment lost 4 bases, leaving 5 bases of the junction unmatched. The length of the CDR3 is 15 residues. The germline V gene has CDR1 LNHNV and CDR2 YYDKDF (reference sequence). The CDR3 DNA reads as TGTGCCACCAGCACTGGACAGGGGGAGGATGAAAAACTGTTTTTT. It is translated as CATSTGQGEDEKLFF.

The table lists this clonotype with many counts. Here the CDR3 reads CASSLRTESTGELFF. DNA for the CDR3: TGTGCCAGCAGCTTGCGAACAGAAAGCACCGGGGAGCTGTTTTTT. This sequence joins TRBV7-8 and TRBJ2-2; unclear D gene. Per the germline V gene, CDR1 is SGHVS and CDR2 is FQNEAQ. This CDR3 comprises 15 residues. Trimming cost V 3 bases and J 4 bases, with 12 bases left between them.

The V gene is TRBV12-3 or TRBV12-4, the J gene TRBJ1-1; possibly TRBD1 for D (5 bases). Trimming shortened V by 3 bases and J by 0 bases, and 8 bases separated the two germline ends. The CDR3 consists of 14 residues. The CDR3 loop reads CASSFGGMNTEAFF. The CDR3 nucleotides are TGTGCCAGCAGTTTCGGGGGTATGAACACTGAAGCTTTCTTT.

The V call is TRBV6-2 or TRBV6-3, the J call TRBJ2-1; 10 bases fit TRBD2. V lost 6 bases and J lost 5; bases outside the gene matches: 1. The CDR3 spans 13 residues. Germline-derived CDR1 and CDR2 are MNHEY and SVGEGT. CDR3 amino acids: CASRGTSDNEQFF. The CDR3 DNA is TGTGCCAGCAGGGGGACTAGCGACAATGAGCAGTTCTTC.

This clonotype was found many times. The chain employs TRBV7-6 and TRBJ2-7; tentative D call: TRBD1 (5 bases). The CDR3 length is 15 residues. Trimming cost V 4 bases and J 2 bases, with 15 bases left between them. Germline CDR1 and CDR2: SGHVS and FNYEAQ. DNA for the CDR3: TGTGCCAGCAGCTCCGGACAACCGCCTACCTACGAGCAGTACTTC. Its protein is CASSSGQPPTYEQYF.

CDR3 residues: CASSAGLARNEQFF. The DNA for the CDR3 is TGTGCCAGCAGCGCGGGACTAGCTAGGAATGAGCAGTTCTTC. The rearrangement uses TRBV7-2 and TRBJ2-1; 9 nucleotides agree with TRBD2. Germline assignment: CDR1 SGHTA and CDR2 FQGNSA. After removal of 5 bases from V and 7 bases from J, the junction contained 6 bases not matched to a gene. CDR3 size: 14 residues.

The chain carries TRBV7-2 and TRBJ2-2; TRBD2 is a possible D gene (5 bases). The CDR3 has 15 residues. Trimming cost V 5 bases and J 5 bases, with 15 bases left between them. Germline CDR1 SGHTA, CDR2 FQGNSA. CDR3 DNA: TGTGCCAGCAGCCCGGAGGCGGGTGGTACCGGGGAGCTGTTTTTT. Translating gives CASSPEAGGTGELFF.

V gene TRBV6-2 or TRBV6-3 combines with J gene TRBJ2-7; 8 bases are shared with TRBD1. Trimming took 4 bases from V and 2 from J; bases not matched to a gene: 4. Germline V CDR1 and CDR2: MNHEY, SVGEGT. CDR3 length: 14 amino acids. CDR3 sequence (DNA): TGTGCCAGCAGTTGGATCAGGGGGCCCTACGAGCAGTACTTC. It codes for CASSWIRGPYEQYF.

The chain employs TRBV12-3 or TRBV12-4 and TRBJ1-4, with D perhaps TRBD1 (5 bases). The CDR3 runs 14 residues. Trimming left V 6 bases short and J 3 bases short, with 11 bases between. This CDR3 is CASSQGAANEKLFF. The DNA of the CDR3 is TGTGCCAGCAGCCAGGGTGCGGCTAATGAAAAACTGTTTTTT.

This clonotype came up a few times. The chain carries TRBV6-1 and TRBJ2-7; 7 bases are shared with TRBD1. After removal of 6 bases from V and 3 bases from J, the junction contained 11 bases not matched to a gene. The CDR3 runs to 15 residues. Germline V gene sequence: CDR1 MNHNS, CDR2 SASEGT. The DNA for the CDR3 is TGTGCCAGCAGACACCGAGTACAGGGGTTCTACGAGCAGTACTTC. Translating it yields CASRHRVQGFYEQYF.

This clonotype was detected only once. This may stem from a read error, because a much larger clone lies one nucleotide away. V is TRBV7-2 and J is TRBJ2-1, with 11 nucleotides matching TRBD2. This CDR3 has 16 residues. Germline V gives CDR1 SGHTA, CDR2 FQGNSA. Trimming removed 8 bases from V and 7 bases from J; junction bases left unmatched: 13. In DNA, the CDR3 is TGTGCCAGCGGCTCCACCGCACCTAGCGGGAGGAATGAGCAGTTCTTC. This sequence encodes CASGSTAPSGRNEQFF. Using reference TRBV7-2 and TRBJ2-1 for the parts outside the CDR3, the full variable domain is GAGVSQSPSNKVTEKGKDVELRCDPISGHTALYWYRQSLGQGLEFLIYFQGNSAPDKSGLPSDRFSAERTGGSVSTLTIQRTQQEDSAVYLCASGSTAPSGRNEQFFGPGTRLTVL.

DNA for the CDR3: TGCAGTGCTAGAGGGGGACTAGCGGGAGCCTACAATGAGCAGTTCTTC. This encodes CSARGGLAGAYNEQFF. V and J are TRBV20-1 and TRBJ2-1; 14 nucleotides line up with TRBD2. This CDR3 has 16 residues. The V and J ends lost 1 base and 2 bases, in that order; junction bases with no gene match: 1. Looked up from germline, CDR1 is DFQATT and CDR2 is SNEGSKA (reference sequence).

This clonotype was found a few times. This CDR3 is CASSLGELRTDTQYF. CDR3 in DNA: TGTGCCAGCAGCTTAGGAGAGCTGCGGACAGATACGCAGTATTTT. The gene calls are TRBV7-6 and TRBJ2-3; D not certain. Germline CDR1 SGHVS, CDR2 FNYEAQ. This CDR3 is 15 amino acids long. With 1 base removed from V and 3 bases from J, the gap between germline ends came to 11 bases. The full variable domain, with the rest looked up from reference TRBV7-6 and TRBJ2-3, is GAGVSQSPRYKVTKRGQDVALRCDPISGHVSLYWYRQALGQGPEFLTYFNYEAQQDKSGLPNDRFSAERPEGSISTLTIQRTEQRDSAMYRCASSLGELRTDTQYFGPGTRLTVL.

DNA of the CDR3: TGTGCCAGCAGCCCACCCTCCGGCAGGGCAAATGAAAAACTGTTTTTT. Amino acid sequence: CASSPPSGRANEKLFF. The chain carries TRBV7-6 and TRBJ1-4; D is possibly TRBD1 (5 bases). The germline gives CDR1 SGHVS, CDR2 FNYEAQ. Trimming removed 5 bases from V and 5 bases from J, with 18 bases in between. The length of the CDR3 is 16 residues.

The chain carries TRBV6-5 and TRBJ1-2; a weak D match, TRBD1 (5 bases). CDR3 size: 16 residues. Between the trimmed V and J ends, which lost 2 bases and 2 bases, there was a span of 15 bases. Germline-derived CDR1 and CDR2 are MNHEY and SVGAGI. The CDR3 DNA reads as TGTGCCAGCAGTTACGGTAGTTTTGGGGGGAACTATGGCTACACCTTC. Its translation: CASSYGSFGGNYGYTF.

CDR3 nucleotide sequence: TGTGCCAGCAGTGATTCCGTCTTACCCAGACGTGGCAATCAGCCCCAGCATTTT. Protein sequence: CASSDSVLPRRGNQPQHF. The chain employs TRBV2 and TRBJ1-5; D not resolved. The CDR3 runs 18 residues. Germline-derived CDR1 and CDR2 are SNHLY and FYNNEI. Trimming took off 3 bases at V and 2 bases at J, with 20 bases between the two ends.

There are a few counts of this clonotype. This chain uses TRBV29-1 with TRBJ2-1; D is perhaps TRBD2 (5 bases). Germline assignment: CDR1 SQVTM and CDR2 ANQGSEA. Trimming removed 4 bases from V and 2 bases from J, with 15 bases in between. This CDR3 has 15 amino acids. In DNA, the CDR3 is TGCAGCGTTGGCATGGCCGGGATAACCTACAATGAGCAGTTCTTC. Its translation is CSVGMAGITYNEQFF.

The chain couples TRBV19 to TRBJ2-1; TRBD1 aligns across 9 bases. V shed 4 bases and J 4 bases; nucleotides not matched to a gene: 5. The CDR3 loop spans 15 amino acids. Per germline, CDR1 LNHDA and CDR2 SQIVND (reference sequence). CDR3 sequence (DNA): TGTGCCAGTAGTAATCCGGGACAGGGTTACAATGAGCAGTTCTTC. Encoded protein: CASSNPGQGYNEQFF.

The V and J genes are TRBV12-3 or TRBV12-4 and TRBJ2-5, with D possibly TRBD1 on 6 matching bases. This CDR3 has 16 residues. V gave up 4 bases and J gave up 5 bases, with 20 bases separating them. In DNA, the CDR3 is TGTGCCAGCAGTTCCTCGAGACTGGGAACAGGGGAGACCCAGTACTTC. It yields the protein CASSSSRLGTGETQYF.

The chain uses TRBV6-1 and TRBJ2-1; 7 bases fit TRBD2. CDR3 length: 13 amino acids. Germline assignment: CDR1 MNHNS and CDR2 SASEGT. The trim removed 7 bases at V and 5 bases at J, leaving 5 bases unmatched. This CDR3 is CASTRDYNNEQFF. CDR3 coding DNA: TGTGCCAGCACCCGGGACTACAACAATGAGCAGTTCTTC.